This TCR beta chain comes out of a study of blood T cell repertoires in COVID-19. For the study at large: The United States, Italy and Spain were the sources of the acute and convalescent COVID-19 samples. PBMCs, B-cell-depleted T cells, or T cells were the source of the cDNA or gDNA that made up the material.

Authors' analysis steps: Reference gene primers were amplified, and this amplification served to estimate nucleated cell counts. Clones were read by immunoSEQ multiplex PCR, and TCRdb kept only the in-frame ones, dropping some. That table supplies the V and J calls and clone size; D and trimming were determined from the DNA. The table records approximately 97,000 clones, less than 85% of them present only once. V lost 5 bases to trimming and J lost 4 bases, with 12 bases between them. This CDR3 spans 15 amino acids. Germline lookup yields CDR1 SGHAT and CDR2 FQDESV (reference sequence). V gene TRBV11-1 combines with J gene TRBJ2-6, with D perhaps matching TRBD2 (5 bases). The receptor comes from an older man with acute or convalescent COVID-19. Sequencing used peripheral blood. The CDR3 DNA is TGTGCCAGCAGCCCAGCGGTCTCAGGGGCCAACGTCCTGACTTTC. Amino acid sequence: CASSPAVSGANVLTF.